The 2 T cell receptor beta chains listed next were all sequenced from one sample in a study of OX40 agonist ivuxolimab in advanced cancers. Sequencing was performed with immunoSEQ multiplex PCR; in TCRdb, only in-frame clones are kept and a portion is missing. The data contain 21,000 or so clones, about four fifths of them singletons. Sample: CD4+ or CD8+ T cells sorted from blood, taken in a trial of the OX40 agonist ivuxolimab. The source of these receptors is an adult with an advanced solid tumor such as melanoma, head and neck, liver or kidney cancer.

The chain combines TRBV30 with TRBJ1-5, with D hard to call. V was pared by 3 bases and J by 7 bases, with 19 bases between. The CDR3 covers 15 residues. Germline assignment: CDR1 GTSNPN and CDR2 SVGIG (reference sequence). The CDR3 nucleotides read TGTGCCTGGAGCCAAGGCCGGGGAGGAGACCAGCCCCAGCATTTT. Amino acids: CAWSQGRGGDQPQHF.

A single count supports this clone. The CDR3 sequence is CASSISGSTDTQYF. CDR3 sequence (DNA): TGTGCCAGTAGTATATCAGGGAGCACAGATACGCAGTATTTT. The V gene is TRBV19, the J gene TRBJ2-3, with D possibly being TRBD1 (5 bases). The CDR3 sequence is 14 residues long. Trimming left V 2 bases short and J 0 bases short, with 6 bases between. CDR1 and CDR2 (germline): LNHDA, SQIVND (reference sequence).